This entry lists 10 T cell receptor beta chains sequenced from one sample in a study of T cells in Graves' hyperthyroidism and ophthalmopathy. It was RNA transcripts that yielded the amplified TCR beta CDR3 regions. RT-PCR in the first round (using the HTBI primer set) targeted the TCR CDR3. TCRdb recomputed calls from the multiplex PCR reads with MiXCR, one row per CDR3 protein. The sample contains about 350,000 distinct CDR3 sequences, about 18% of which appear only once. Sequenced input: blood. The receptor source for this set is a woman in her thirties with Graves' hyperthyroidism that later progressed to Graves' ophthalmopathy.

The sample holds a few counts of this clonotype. The CDR3 DNA reads TGCAGTGCTAAGACAGGGGGCTTTTCTAATCAGCCCCAGCATTTT. It yields the protein CSAKTGGFSNQPQHF. This chain joins TRBV20-1 and TRBJ1-5; TRBD1 agrees at 10 bases. V shed 4 bases and J 4 bases; nucleotides not matched to a gene: 7. The CDR3 covers 15 residues. Germline V gene data show CDR1 as DFQATT and CDR2 as SNEGSKA (reference sequence).

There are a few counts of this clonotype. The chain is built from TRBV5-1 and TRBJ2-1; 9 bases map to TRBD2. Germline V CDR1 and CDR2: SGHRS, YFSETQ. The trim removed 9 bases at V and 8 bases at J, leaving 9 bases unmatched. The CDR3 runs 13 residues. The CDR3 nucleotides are TGCGCCACCGAAGCGGGGGGAGGTGATGAGCAGTTCTTC. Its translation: CATEAGGGDEQFF.

The CDR3 DNA reads as TGCGCCAGCAGCTTGGCTCGGGGTTCCTACGAGCAGTACTTC. Its protein product is CASSLARGSYEQYF. The chain uses TRBV5-1 and TRBJ2-7; D is possibly TRBD2 (5 bases). V was shortened by 0 bases and J by 1 base, with 8 bases between the two germline ends. In germline, CDR1 is SGHRS, CDR2 YFSETQ. The CDR3 is 14 amino acids.

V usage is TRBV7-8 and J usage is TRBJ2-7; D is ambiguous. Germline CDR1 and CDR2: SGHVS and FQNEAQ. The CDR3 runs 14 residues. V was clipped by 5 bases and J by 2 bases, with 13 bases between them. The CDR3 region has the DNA TGTGCCAGCAGCACCCCGACGAAAACCTACGAGCAGTACTTC. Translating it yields CASSTPTKTYEQYF.

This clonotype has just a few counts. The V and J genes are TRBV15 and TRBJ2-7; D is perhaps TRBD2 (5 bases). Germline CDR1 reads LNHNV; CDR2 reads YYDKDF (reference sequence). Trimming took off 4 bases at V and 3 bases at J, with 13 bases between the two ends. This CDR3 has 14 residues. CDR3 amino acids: CATSNPPADYEQYF. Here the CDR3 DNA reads TGTGCCACCAGCAACCCCCCAGCGGACTACGAGCAGTACTTC.

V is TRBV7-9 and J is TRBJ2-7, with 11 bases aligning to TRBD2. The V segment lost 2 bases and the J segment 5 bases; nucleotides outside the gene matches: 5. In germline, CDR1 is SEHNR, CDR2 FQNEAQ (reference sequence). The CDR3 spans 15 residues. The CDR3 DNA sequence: TGTGCCAGCAGCTTATCGGGACTAGCGGTCCACGAGCAGTACTTC. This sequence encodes CASSLSGLAVHEQYF. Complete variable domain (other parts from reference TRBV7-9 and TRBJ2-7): DTGVSQNPRHKITKRGQNVTFRCDPISEHNRLYWYRQTLGQGPEFLTYFQNEAQLEKSRLLSDRFSAERPKGSFSTLEIQRTEQGDSAMYLCASSLSGLAVHEQYFGPGTRLTVT.

The CDR3 loop reads CSARVITSGNSLYEQYF. In nucleotides, the CDR3 is TGCAGTGCTAGAGTTATCACTAGCGGGAACTCTTTGTACGAGCAGTACTTC. This chain joins TRBV20-1 and TRBJ2-7; TRBD2 agrees at 10 bases. The trim removed 1 base at V and 4 bases at J, leaving 13 bases unmatched. Germline loops: CDR1 DFQATT, CDR2 SNEGSKA (reference sequence). The CDR3 covers 17 residues.

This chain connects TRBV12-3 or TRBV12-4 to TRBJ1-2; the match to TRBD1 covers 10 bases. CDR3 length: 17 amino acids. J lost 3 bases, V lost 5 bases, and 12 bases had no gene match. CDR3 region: CASSRIRQGAGDYGYTF. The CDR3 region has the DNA TGTGCCAGCAGTCGGATCCGACAGGGGGCAGGGGACTATGGCTACACCTTC.

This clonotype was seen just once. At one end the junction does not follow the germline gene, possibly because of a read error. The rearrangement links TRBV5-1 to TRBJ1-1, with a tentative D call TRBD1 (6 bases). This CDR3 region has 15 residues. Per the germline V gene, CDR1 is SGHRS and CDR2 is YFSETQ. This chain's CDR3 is CASSPTAGGGTEAFF. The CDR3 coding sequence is TGTGCCAGCAGCCCCACGGCGGGAGGGGGCACTGAAGCTTTCTTT.

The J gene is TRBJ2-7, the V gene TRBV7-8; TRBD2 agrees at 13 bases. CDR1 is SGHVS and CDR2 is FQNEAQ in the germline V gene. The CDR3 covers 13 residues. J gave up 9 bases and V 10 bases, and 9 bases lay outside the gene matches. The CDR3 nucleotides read TGTGCCACTGCGACTAGCGGGGGGTCCGGGCAGTACTTC. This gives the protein CATATSGGSGQYF.